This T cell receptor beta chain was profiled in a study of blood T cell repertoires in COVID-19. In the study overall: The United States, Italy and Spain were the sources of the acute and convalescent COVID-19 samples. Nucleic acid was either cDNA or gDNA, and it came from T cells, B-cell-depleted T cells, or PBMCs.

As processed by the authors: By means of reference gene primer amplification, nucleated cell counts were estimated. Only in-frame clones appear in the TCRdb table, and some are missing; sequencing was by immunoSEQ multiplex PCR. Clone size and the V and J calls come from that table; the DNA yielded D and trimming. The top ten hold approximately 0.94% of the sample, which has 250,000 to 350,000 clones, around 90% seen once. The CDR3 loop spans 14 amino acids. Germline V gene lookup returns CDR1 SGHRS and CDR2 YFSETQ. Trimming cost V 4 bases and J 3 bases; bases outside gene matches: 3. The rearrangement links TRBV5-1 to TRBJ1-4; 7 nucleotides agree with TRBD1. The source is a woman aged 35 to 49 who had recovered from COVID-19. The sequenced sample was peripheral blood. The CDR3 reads CASSPDRPNEKLFF. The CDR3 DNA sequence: TGCGCCAGCAGCCCGGACAGGCCTAATGAAAAACTGTTTTTT.